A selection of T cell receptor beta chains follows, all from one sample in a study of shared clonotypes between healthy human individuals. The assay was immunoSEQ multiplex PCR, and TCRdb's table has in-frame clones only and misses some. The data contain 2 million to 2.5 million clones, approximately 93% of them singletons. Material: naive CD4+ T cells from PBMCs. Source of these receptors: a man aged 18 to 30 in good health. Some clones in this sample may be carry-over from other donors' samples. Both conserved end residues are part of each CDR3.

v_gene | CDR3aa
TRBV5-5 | CASSPVNYGYTF
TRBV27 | CASAKERSSTDTQYF
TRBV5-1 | CAGSRDSNTGELFF
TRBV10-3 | CAISESRSEYEQYF
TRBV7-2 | CASRFAGTSGYEQFF
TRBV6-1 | CASSEASLMNTEAFF
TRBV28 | CASSLPIAGGPGQYF
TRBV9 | CASSVSTGVGETQYF
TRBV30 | CAWTLGGGNAQYF
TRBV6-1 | CASKIGQGGEKLFF
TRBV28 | CASSPLGGERSTGELFF
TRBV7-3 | CASSLDGTAQETQYF
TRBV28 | CASSFQGQGKKLFF
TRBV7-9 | CASSRSEGGPYNEQFF
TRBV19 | CASSINENTGELFF
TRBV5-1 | CASSLVGGLIKTQYF
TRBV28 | CASSPDRLTSGPYNEQFF
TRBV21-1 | CASSWTLPGATDTQYF
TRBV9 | CASSLSQAPDTQYF
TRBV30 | CAWSVLGQRNTEAFF
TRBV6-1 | CASSWSDGADTF
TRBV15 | CATSQGGSGANVLTF
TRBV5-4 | CASSLGGGTDTQYF
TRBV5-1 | CASSPDGNTIYF
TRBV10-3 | CAISGTDGEAFF
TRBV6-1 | CASSEVWDSNYGYTF
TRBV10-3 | CAISDTREAETQYF
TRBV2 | CASSADRGDTGELFF
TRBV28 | CASSLPGPIRPQHF
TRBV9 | CASSVVGFNYGYTF
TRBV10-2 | CASSERGEAFF